Presented here are 26 T cell receptor beta chains from one specimen sequenced in a study of Graves' ophthalmopathy and Graves' hyperthyroidism. RNA transcripts provided the template for amplifying TCR beta CDR3 regions. The library came from an HTBI-primed first-round RT-PCR and a second-round multiplex PCR. TCRdb analysed the multiplex PCR reads with MiXCR anew, one entry per CDR3 protein. Of 450,000 to 600,000 distinct CDR3 sequences detected, approximately 35% appear once; the ten largest clones hold approximately 4.1%. The sample consisted of peripheral blood or thyroid tissue (not recorded which). These TCRs come from an adult man with Graves' hyperthyroidism.

Remarks on this clonotype: This may be a read error: a much more frequent sequence differs by one nucleotide. The gene calls are TRBV10-3 and TRBJ2-7, with unresolved D. The germline CDR1 and CDR2 sequences are ENHRY and SYGVKD. This CDR3 contains 14 residues. The V end lost 5 bases, the J end lost 2 bases, and 13 bases lay between the germline ends. In DNA form, the CDR3 reads TGTGCCATCAGTTACTCGGGCGAAGCCTACGAGCAGTACTTC. Amino acids: CAISYSGEAYEQYF.

About this clonotype: Since a much larger clone is just one base distant, this may be a read error. The V gene is TRBV7-9, the J gene TRBJ1-5; 10 bases align to TRBD1. Germline lookup yields CDR1 SEHNR and CDR2 FQNEAQ (reference sequence). The CDR3 loop spans 15 amino acids. The CDR3 protein is CASSAGTGDDHPQHF. The CDR3 bases are TGTGCCAGCAGTGCCGGGACAGGGGATGATCACCCCCAGCATTTT.

This chain joins TRBV19 and TRBJ2-3; D is unresolved. The CDR3 runs 15 residues. Trimming left V 5 bases short and J 7 bases short, with 19 bases between. Germline V lookup: CDR1 LNHDA, CDR2 SQIVND (reference sequence). In DNA form, the CDR3 reads TGTGCCAGTAGTGCCCTAGGTTCCAATGGTAATACGCAGTATTTT. Protein sequence: CASSALGSNGNTQYF.

CDR3 sequence: CSALRGLAGGPNEQFF. The CDR3 nucleotides are TGCAGTGCCCTCCGTGGACTAGCGGGGGGCCCCAATGAGCAGTTCTTC. The chain couples TRBV20-1 to TRBJ2-7, with 14 bases identical to TRBD2. The J call may be in error: the DNA end matches TRBJ2-1 better. CDR1 is DFQATT and CDR2 is SNEGSKA in the germline V gene (reference sequence). CDR3 length: 16 residues.

This clonotype was seen only a few times. The chain employs TRBV6-5 and TRBJ1-4, with 7 bases fitting TRBD1. The germline V gene encodes CDR1 MNHEY and CDR2 SVGAGI. J gave up 5 bases and V 0 bases, and 3 bases lay outside the gene matches. The CDR3 loop spans 15 amino acids. The CDR3 DNA reads as TGTGCCAGCAGTTACTCGACAGGGAAAAATGAAAAACTGTTTTTT. As protein: CASSYSTGKNEKLFF.

This clonotype was detected many times. The chain uses TRBV12-3 or TRBV12-4 and TRBJ1-5, with D unresolved. The CDR3 covers 15 residues. Trimming took 3 bases from V and 0 from J, leaving 9 bases between them. The CDR3 coding sequence is TGTGCCAGCAGTTTGCGCTGGGGTAGCAATCAGCCCCAGCATTTT. Protein product: CASSLRWGSNQPQHF.

This clonotype occurred many times. This chain joins TRBV2 and TRBJ2-6; the D gene is possibly TRBD1 (5 bases). Germline V lookup: CDR1 SNHLY, CDR2 FYNNEI. CDR3 length equals 20 residues. Trimming took off 1 base at V and 0 bases at J, with 19 bases between the two ends. CDR3 protein: CASSEGQGGRIFSGANVLTF. CDR3 coding DNA: TGTGCCAGCAGTGAAGGGCAGGGCGGACGGATCTTCTCTGGGGCCAACGTCCTGACTTTC.

The table lists this clonotype with a few counts. V and J are TRBV3-1 and TRBJ1-2; the D gene is possibly TRBD1 (6 bases). Germline assignment: CDR1 LGHDT and CDR2 YNNKEL (reference sequence). The germline V and J ends were trimmed by 0 bases and 7 bases, with 18 bases remaining between them. The CDR3 extends over 16 amino acids. The CDR3 sequence is CASSQDPSGGTSGYTF. In DNA form, the CDR3 reads TGTGCCAGCAGCCAAGATCCCAGCGGGGGGACATCTGGCTACACCTTC.

The chain joins TRBV12-3 or TRBV12-4 to TRBJ2-1; D might be TRBD1 or TRBD2, each matching 7 bases. The CDR3 is made up of 15 amino acids. Trimming shortened V by 5 bases and J by 8 bases, and 19 bases separated the two germline ends. In nucleotides, the CDR3 is TGTGCCAGCAGTAGACAGGGAGGGTCTGGCGATGAGCAGTTCTTC. Amino acid sequence: CASSRQGGSGDEQFF.

This chain links TRBV7-2 with TRBJ2-7; 10 positions match TRBD2. The CDR3 extends over 16 amino acids. With 3 bases clipped from V and 7 bases from J, the junction kept 12 bases outside the gene matches. Germline assignment: CDR1 SGHTA and CDR2 FQGNSA. CDR3 coding DNA: TGTGCCAGCAGCTTTCGGACTAGCGGAACCATCAATGAGCAGTACTTC. Residues: CASSFRTSGTINEQYF.

This clonotype has at least ten counts. The rearrangement joins TRBV20-1 to TRBJ1-5, with D possibly matching TRBD1 (6 bases). Trimming took off 6 bases at V and 6 bases at J, with 18 bases between the two ends. The CDR3 is 14 amino acids. Germline values: CDR1 DFQATT, CDR2 SNEGSKA (reference sequence). CDR3 nucleotides: TGCAGTGCGGGCCAGCACAGGGTAGGTCAGCCCCAGCATTTT. This encodes CSAGQHRVGQPQHF.

V is TRBV24-1 and J is TRBJ2-3, with D possibly being TRBD2 (5 bases). Trimming took off 1 base at V and 0 bases at J, with 10 bases between the two ends. Germline V gene data show CDR1 as KGHDR and CDR2 as SFDVKD. The length of the CDR3 is 16 residues. CDR3 region: CATSDFKGGSTDTQYF. CDR3 coding DNA: TGTGCCACCAGTGATTTTAAGGGCGGGAGCACAGATACGCAGTATTTT.

This clonotype was found a few times. The V and J genes are TRBV20-1 and TRBJ2-3, with a possible D match to TRBD1 (6 bases). CDR1 is DFQATT, CDR2 SNEGSKA, per germline (reference sequence). V was shortened by 1 base and J by 1 base, with 9 bases between the two germline ends. The CDR3 has 14 residues. The CDR3 loop reads CSARAGQRTDTQYF. The DNA for the CDR3 is TGCAGTGCTAGAGCCGGACAGCGCACAGATACGCAGTATTTT.

The chain employs TRBV25-1 and TRBJ1-5; 8 bases match TRBD1. Trimming at V came to 4 bases and at J to 13 bases, leaving 18 bases not matched to a gene. Germline V CDR1 and CDR2: MGHDK, SYGVNS. This CDR3 has 16 residues. This CDR3 reads CASSGQTGGTTDTQHF. CDR3 in DNA: TGTGCCAGCAGTGGTCAAACAGGGGGAACCACAGATACGCAGCATTTT.

V is TRBV2 and J is TRBJ2-7, with TRBD1 identical over 7 bases. This CDR3 has 12 residues. CDR1 is SNHLY, CDR2 FYNNEI, per germline. Germline trimming cut 11 bases from V and 3 bases from J; bases unmatched to any gene: 7. The CDR3 protein is CAFQGQYYEQYF. DNA of the CDR3: TGTGCCTTCCAGGGACAGTACTACGAGCAGTACTTC.

In its sample, this clonotype was seen many times. This rearrangement joins TRBV24-1 to TRBJ2-5; no firm D call. Trimming took 4 bases from V and 4 from J, leaving 15 bases between them. Germline CDR1 is KGHDR and CDR2 is SFDVKD. The CDR3 loop spans 15 amino acids. CDR3 protein: CATSEPTVSPETQYF. CDR3 nucleotide sequence: TGTGCCACCAGTGAGCCGACGGTTTCCCCAGAGACCCAGTACTTC.

The chain recombines TRBV7-6 with TRBJ2-5; no firm D call. The V end was cut by 1 base, the J end by 9 bases, with 21 bases between. This CDR3 contains 16 residues. Germline values: CDR1 SGHVS, CDR2 FNYEAQ. The CDR3, as DNA: TGTGCCAGCAGCTTAGGGCCGGCCAACTACAATCAGCCCCAGTACTTC. It translates to CASSLGPANYNQPQYF.

This clonotype was recorded many times. This chain links TRBV7-6 with TRBJ1-2; D is uncertain. Looked up from germline, CDR1 is SGHVS and CDR2 is FNYEAQ. Trimming left V 5 bases short and J 2 bases short, with 9 bases between. The CDR3 has 13 amino acids. As DNA, the CDR3 is TGTGCCAGCAGCGCCGGTACCAACTATGGCTACACCTTC. Protein sequence: CASSAGTNYGYTF.

V usage is TRBV10-3 and J usage is TRBJ2-7; 9 positions match TRBD2. Losses at the gene ends were 5 bases for V and 4 bases for J; bases not matched to a gene: 6. The CDR3 covers 14 residues. Germline CDR1 reads ENHRY; CDR2 reads SYGVKD. Written as DNA, the CDR3 is TGTGCCATCAGTTTAGCGGGAGTTGGGTACGAGCAGTACTTC. Its protein is CAISLAGVGYEQYF.

The table lists this clonotype with a count of one. V gene TRBV10-3 combines with J gene TRBJ1-2; the match to TRBD1 covers 9 bases. V lost 6 bases, J lost 8 bases, and 7 bases stayed unmatched. In germline, CDR1 is ENHRY, CDR2 SYGVKD. The CDR3 totals 13 residues. CDR3 nucleotides: TGTGCCATCAGCCCGGGACAGGGAAGCGGCTACACCTTC. This encodes CAISPGQGSGYTF.

This clonotype was observed at least ten times. This chain uses TRBV2 with TRBJ2-5; 11 bases line up with TRBD2. Germline CDR1 is SNHLY and CDR2 is FYNNEI. V lost 6 bases, J lost 3 bases, and 0 bases stayed unmatched. CDR3 length: 13 amino acids. This CDR3 reads CASRTSGKETQYF. For the CDR3, the DNA is TGTGCCAGCAGGACTAGCGGGAAAGAGACCCAGTACTTC.

At least ten counts were recorded for this clonotype. The rearrangement links TRBV2 to TRBJ2-7; D gene uncertain. Germline V lookup: CDR1 SNHLY, CDR2 FYNNEI. V was trimmed by 6 bases and J by 4 bases, leaving 10 bases between them. CDR3 length: 12 residues. CDR3 in amino acids: CASRGRVYEQYF. As DNA, the CDR3 is TGTGCCAGCAGAGGACGGGTGTACGAGCAGTACTTC.

In this sample, this clonotype turned up many times. The chain employs TRBV24-1 and TRBJ1-4, with TRBD1 matching 8 bases. There are 13 residues in the CDR3. Germline V CDR1 and CDR2: KGHDR, SFDVKD. V lost 7 bases, J lost 7 bases, and 4 bases stayed unmatched. The chain's CDR3 is CATRGQESEKLFF. The CDR3 nucleotides are TGTGCCACCAGGGGACAGGAATCTGAAAAACTGTTTTTT.

The V gene is TRBV6-5, the J gene TRBJ1-3; D unclear. The V end lost 0 bases, the J end lost 4 bases, and 4 bases lay between the germline ends. Germline V gene lookup returns CDR1 MNHEY and CDR2 SVGAGI. The CDR3 runs 13 residues. CDR3 in DNA: TGTGCCAGCAGTTACTCGGCAGGAAACACCATATATTTT. Its protein product is CASSYSAGNTIYF.

Turning to this clonotype: A read error may explain this, as a much larger clone is one base away. This chain joins TRBV25-1 and TRBJ1-2, with 7 bases matching TRBD1. The CDR3 has 14 residues. Germline CDR1 MGHDK, CDR2 SYGVNS. CDR3 loop: CASSGSTGVHGCTF. The CDR3 DNA follows: TGTGCCAGCAGTGGGAGCACAGGGGTCCATGGCTGCACCTTC.

V is TRBV30 and J is TRBJ2-3; D is ambiguous. Looked up from germline, CDR1 is GTSNPN and CDR2 is SVGIG (reference sequence). The CDR3 is 16 residues long. The V gene lost 0 bases and the J gene lost 0 bases, with 13 bases spanning the gap. The CDR3 DNA sequence: TGTGCCTGGAGTGTTGGGATAGGGCTTAGCACAGATACGCAGTATTTT. This encodes CAWSVGIGLSTDTQYF.